This is a list of T cell receptor beta chains from one sample in a study of response to subunit inactivated influenza vaccine. TCRdb called the RT-PCR reads again in MiXCR, with one record for every CDR3 protein. The table shows more than 550,000 distinct CDR3 sequences, with about an eighth occurring only once. The sample in question was PBMCs from blood, obtained on the day of vaccination. Source of these receptors: a man between 50 and 59 years old who received an inactivated influenza vaccine. CDR3s include the opening cysteine and the closing phenylalanine or tryptophan. The D gene is left open where the match is weak. The size entry is marked missing in some rows and otherwise reads once, few, many or a size class.

j_gene: TRBJ1-1
d_gene: TRBD1
abundance: many
v_gene: TRBV12-3/TRBV12-4
CDR3nt: TGTGCCAGCAGTTCCTCAGGGGGCGGCACTGAAGCTTTCTTT
CDR3aa: CASSSSGGGTEAFF

j_gene: TRBJ2-5
d_gene: TRBD2
abundance: many
v_gene: TRBV7-2
CDR3nt: TGTGCCAGCAGCTTAGTCGCGGGGGGGAGAGAGACCCAGTACTTC
CDR3aa: CASSLVAGGRETQYF

j_gene: TRBJ2-7
d_gene: .
abundance: few
v_gene: TRBV7-9
CDR3nt: TGTGCCAGCAGCTTCCCCTCGAGCGCCCTTTACTACGAGCAGTACTTC
CDR3aa: CASSFPSSALYYEQYF

j_gene: TRBJ2-3
d_gene: .
abundance: few
v_gene: TRBV27
CDR3nt: TGTGCCAGCAGTTTGGGGCTCCTTGGCGCAGATACGCAGTATTTT
CDR3aa: CASSLGLLGADTQYF

j_gene: TRBJ2-7
d_gene: .
abundance: .
v_gene: TRBV5-6
CDR3nt: TGTGCCAGCAGGGAGTCGGGGACGGAATCCTACGAGCAGTACTTC
CDR3aa: CASRESGTESYEQYF

j_gene: TRBJ1-1
d_gene: .
abundance: few
v_gene: TRBV5-5
CDR3nt: TGTGCCAGCAGCTTGGTCGGGACGTCGCCCGAAGCTTTCTTT
CDR3aa: CASSLVGTSPEAFF

j_gene: TRBJ1-4
d_gene: .
abundance: few
v_gene: TRBV7-2
CDR3nt: TGTGCCAGCAGCCCCGCGCGTGGAGGGCTGTTTTTT
CDR3aa: CASSPARGGLFF

j_gene: TRBJ2-1
d_gene: TRBD1
abundance: .
v_gene: TRBV6-6
CDR3nt: TGTGCCAGCGAAGGACAGGTTTCCTACGAGCAGTTCTTC
CDR3aa: CASEGQVSYEQFF

j_gene: TRBJ1-1
d_gene: .
abundance: .
v_gene: TRBV25-1
CDR3nt: TGTGCCATCAGCCCTGGGCAGGGTCCCCTATCCAACACTGAAGCTTTCTTT
CDR3aa: CAISPGQGPLSNTEAFF

j_gene: TRBJ1-4
d_gene: .
abundance: .
v_gene: TRBV28
CDR3nt: TGTGCCAGCAGTCTTGCAACGTTGGGGGAAAAACTGTTTTTT
CDR3aa: CASSLATLGEKLFF

j_gene: TRBJ2-3
d_gene: .
abundance: .
v_gene: TRBV5-1
CDR3nt: TGCGCCAGCAGCAAGCGGGCGGATTCAGATACGCAGTATTTT
CDR3aa: CASSKRADSDTQYF

j_gene: TRBJ2-1
d_gene: TRBD2
abundance: many
v_gene: TRBV2
CDR3nt: TGTGCCAGCAGTGAACAGCGGGGGGGGGAATACAATGAGCAGTTCTTC
CDR3aa: CASSEQRGGEYNEQFF

j_gene: TRBJ1-1
d_gene: .
abundance: few
v_gene: TRBV6-1
CDR3nt: TGTGCCAGCAGGAAAGCATCCCCCCCAGGGAACACTGAAGCTTTCTTT
CDR3aa: CASRKASPPGNTEAFF

j_gene: TRBJ2-7
d_gene: .
abundance: many
v_gene: TRBV28
CDR3nt: TGTGCCAGCAGCCACTTCGGAGGCGGAAACGAGCAGTACTTC
CDR3aa: CASSHFGGGNEQYF